A selection of T cell receptor beta chains follows, all from one sample in a study of radiotherapy plus CTLA-4 blockade in lung cancer. Only in-frame clones appear in the TCRdb table, and some are missing; sequencing was by immunoSEQ multiplex PCR. This repertoire shows more than 100,000 clones, over 80% found once; its top ten account for 6.9%. The starting material was peripheral blood, obtained from a patient treated with radiotherapy plus ipilimumab. These receptor sequences come from a human donor with non-small cell lung cancer that progressed on radiotherapy plus ipilimumab. Each CDR3 is given with its conserved first and last residue. The order of the fields is clone size, V gene, D gene, J gene, CDR3 protein, CDR3 DNA. A D gene is named only where the DNA matches it firmly. Not every row has a clone size; where given, it reads once, few, many or a size class.

NA	TRBV5-1	NA	TRBJ2-2	CASSPSQGTGELFF	TGCGCCAGCAGCCCTTCTCAGGGGACCGGGGAGCTGTTTTTT
NA	TRBV27	TRBD1	TRBJ2-3	CASSPTGYTQYF	TGTGCCAGCAGCCCGACAGGGTATACGCAGTATTTT
NA	TRBV2	TRBD2	TRBJ2-3	CASGGGRAGTDTQYF	TGTGCCAGCGGTGGCGGGAGGGCCGGCACAGATACGCAGTATTTT
NA	TRBV19	NA	TRBJ2-7	CASSGRGIPGEQYF	TGTGCCAGTAGTGGCCGGGGGATCCCCGGGGAGCAGTACTTC
NA	TRBV6-1	NA	TRBJ2-7	CASGALVSSEQYF	TGTGCCAGCGGGGCCCTGGTCTCGAGCGAGCAGTACTTC
NA	TRBV5-1	TRBD2	TRBJ2-1	CASSLEGGRAWDEQFF	TGCGCCAGCAGCTTGGAGGGCGGGAGGGCCTGGGACGAGCAGTTCTTC
few	TRBV2	NA	TRBJ1-5	CASSELSGNQPQHF	TGTGCCAGCAGTGAACTGAGTGGGAATCAGCCCCAGCATTTT
once	TRBV11-3	TRBD2	TRBJ2-1	CASSPPSGTSYNEQFF	TGTGCCAGCAGCCCTCCTAGCGGGACATCATACAATGAGCAGTTCTTC
NA	TRBV11-2	NA	TRBJ2-7	CASSLSREQYF	TGTGCCAGCAGCTTAAGTCGAGAGCAGTACTTC
NA	TRBV11-3	TRBD1	TRBJ1-2	CASSLGGPGQAQTYGYTF	TGTGCCAGCAGCTTAGGGGGTCCCGGACAGGCCCAGACATATGGCTACACCTTC
NA	TRBV2	TRBD2	TRBJ2-1	CASSEGGVGRNEQFF	TGTGCCAGCAGTGAGGGAGGGGTCGGTAGGAATGAGCAGTTCTTC
NA	TRBV25-1	NA	TRBJ2-2	CASSVLGDNTGELFF	TGTGCCAGCAGTGTTCTTGGCGATAACACCGGGGAGCTGTTTTTT
NA	TRBV6-1	TRBD1	TRBJ2-7	CASRDRGYEQYF	TGTGCCAGCAGAGACAGGGGCTACGAGCAGTACTTC
NA	TRBV2	NA	TRBJ2-2	CASSVGHNTGELFF	TGTGCCAGCAGTGTGGGTCATAACACCGGGGAGCTGTTTTTT
NA	TRBV30	NA	TRBJ1-2	CACPVRANYGYTF	TGTGCCTGTCCTGTCAGGGCTAACTATGGCTACACCTTC
NA	TRBV29-1	TRBD1	TRBJ2-1	CSVGGTGDPNEQFF	TGCAGCGTGGGGGGGACAGGGGACCCCAATGAGCAGTTCTTC
few	TRBV12-5	TRBD2	TRBJ2-3	CASGLAGRPTQYF	TGTGCTAGTGGTCTAGCCGGGAGGCCTACGCAGTATTTT
NA	TRBV6-5	NA	TRBJ2-2	CASRRRKPTGELFF	TGTGCCAGCAGAAGACGAAAGCCCACCGGGGAGCTGTTTTTT
NA	TRBV14	NA	TRBJ2-2	CASSQDRGYLNTGELFF	TGTGCCAGCAGCCAAGATAGAGGCTACTTGAACACCGGGGAGCTGTTTTTT
NA	TRBV7-9	TRBD1	TRBJ1-4	CASSPSDRGREKLFF	TGTGCCAGCAGCCCAAGCGACAGGGGAAGGGAAAAACTGTTTTTT
NA	TRBV19	NA	TRBJ1-1	CASNSLVVTEAFF	TGTGCCAGTAATTCGCTCGTCGTTACTGAAGCTTTCTTT
NA	TRBV5-5	TRBD1	TRBJ1-5	CASSPQGGLVLQPQHF	TGTGCCAGCAGCCCCCAAGGGGGCTTAGTCTTGCAGCCCCAGCATTTT
NA	TRBV6-5	TRBD1	TRBJ1-2	CASSYRDSYYGYTF	TGTGCCAGCAGTTACAGGGACAGCTACTATGGCTACACCTTC